This T cell receptor (beta chain) was identified in a study of somatic mutations in cytotoxic T cells in rheumatoid arthritis. Study-level information: Blood samples of roughly 29 ml were drawn from patients (in EDTA) right after diagnosis and before any treatment. Study-level points and caveats: Within 8 of 65 patients, the single biggest CD8+ clone made up more than 20% of CD8+ cells.

In the case of this clone: The antigen is undetermined.

TCRdb's table, derived via immunoSEQ multiplex PCR, lists solely in-frame clones and lacks some. The sample lists about 3,800 clones, roughly 72% seen once, with under 30% in the top ten. CDR1 and CDR2 from the germline V gene are LGHNA and YNFKEQ. The ends lost 0 bases at V and 5 bases at J; junction bases unmatched: 19. This CDR3 contains 20 residues. The sample taken for sequencing was CD8+ T cells sorted from blood. The TCR sequence derives from an adult with rheumatoid arthritis. V is TRBV4-2 and J is TRBJ2-1; 7 positions agree with TRBD1. CDR3 DNA: TGTGCCAGCAGCCAAGATCGGACAGGCCCAGGGGGTGTTTTTGACAATGAGCAGTTCTTC. This gives the protein CASSQDRTGPGGVFDNEQFF.